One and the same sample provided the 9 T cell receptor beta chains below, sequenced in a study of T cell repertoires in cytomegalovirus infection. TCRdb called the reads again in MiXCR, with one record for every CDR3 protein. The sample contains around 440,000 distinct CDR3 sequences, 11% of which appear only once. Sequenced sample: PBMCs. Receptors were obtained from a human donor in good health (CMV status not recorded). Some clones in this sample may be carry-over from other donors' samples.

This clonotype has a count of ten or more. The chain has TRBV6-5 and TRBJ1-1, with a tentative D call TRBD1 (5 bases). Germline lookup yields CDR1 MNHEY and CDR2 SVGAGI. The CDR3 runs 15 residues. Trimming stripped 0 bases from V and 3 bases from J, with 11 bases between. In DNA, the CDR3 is TGTGCCAGCAGTTACTCGGGCAGGGTGGACACTGAAGCTTTCTTT. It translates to CASSYSGRVDTEAFF.

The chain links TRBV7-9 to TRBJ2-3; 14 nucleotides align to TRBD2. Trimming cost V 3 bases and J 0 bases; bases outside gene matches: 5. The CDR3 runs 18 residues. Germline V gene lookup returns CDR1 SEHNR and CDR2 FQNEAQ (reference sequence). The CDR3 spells CASSFWTSGGRSTDTQYF. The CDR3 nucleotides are TGTGCCAGCAGCTTCTGGACTAGCGGGGGGCGTAGCACAGATACGCAGTATTTT.

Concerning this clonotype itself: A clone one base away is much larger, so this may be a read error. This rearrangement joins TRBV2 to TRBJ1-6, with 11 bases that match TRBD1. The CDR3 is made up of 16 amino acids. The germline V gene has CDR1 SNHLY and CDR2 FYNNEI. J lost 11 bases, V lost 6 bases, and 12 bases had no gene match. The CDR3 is CASSLSWDRGTPPLHF. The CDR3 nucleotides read TGTGCCAGCAGCTTGTCGTGGGACAGGGGGACACCACCCCTCCACTTT.

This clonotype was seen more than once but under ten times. CDR3: CASSQNRGLGYGYTF. The DNA for the CDR3 is TGTGCCAGCAGCCAGAACAGGGGGCTGGGCTATGGCTACACCTTC. The J gene is TRBJ1-2, the V gene TRBV3-1; TRBD1 matches at 9 bases. V lost 3 bases, J lost 4 bases, and 6 bases stayed unmatched. Germline CDR1 reads LGHDT; CDR2 reads YNNKEL (reference sequence). CDR3 size: 15 residues.

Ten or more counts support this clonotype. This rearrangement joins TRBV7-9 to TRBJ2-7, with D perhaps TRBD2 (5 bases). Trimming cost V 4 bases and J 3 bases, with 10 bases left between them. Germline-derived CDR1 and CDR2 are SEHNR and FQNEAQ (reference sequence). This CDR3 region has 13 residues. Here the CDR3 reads CASSSEGGYEQYF. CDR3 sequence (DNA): TGTGCCAGCAGCTCCGAAGGAGGCTACGAGCAGTACTTC.

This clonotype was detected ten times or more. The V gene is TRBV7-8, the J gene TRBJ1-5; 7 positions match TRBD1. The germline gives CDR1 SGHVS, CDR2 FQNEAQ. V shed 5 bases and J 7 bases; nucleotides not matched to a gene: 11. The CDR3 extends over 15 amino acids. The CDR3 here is CASSRDSGLGQPQHF. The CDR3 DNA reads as TGTGCCAGCAGCCGGGACAGCGGGCTGGGGCAGCCCCAGCATTTT.

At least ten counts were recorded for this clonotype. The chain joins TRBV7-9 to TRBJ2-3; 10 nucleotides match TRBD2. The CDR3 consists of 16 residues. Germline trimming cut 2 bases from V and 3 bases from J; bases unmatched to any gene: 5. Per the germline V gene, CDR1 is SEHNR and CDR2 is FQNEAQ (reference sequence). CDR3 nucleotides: TGTGCCAGCAGCTTACTAGCGGGAGCTATGACAGATACGCAGTATTTT. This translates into CASSLLAGAMTDTQYF.

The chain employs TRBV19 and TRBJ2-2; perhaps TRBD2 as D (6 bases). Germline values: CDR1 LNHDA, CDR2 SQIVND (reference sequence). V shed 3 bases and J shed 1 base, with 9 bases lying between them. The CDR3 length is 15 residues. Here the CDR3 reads CASSIDGRNTGELFF. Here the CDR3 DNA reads TGTGCCAGTAGTATCGACGGGAGGAACACCGGGGAGCTGTTTTTT.

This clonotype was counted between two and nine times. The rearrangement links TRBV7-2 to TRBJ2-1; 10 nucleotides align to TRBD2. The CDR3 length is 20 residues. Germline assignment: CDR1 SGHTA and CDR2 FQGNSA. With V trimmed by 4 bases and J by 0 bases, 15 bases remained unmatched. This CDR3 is CASSSPTLAGFFSSYNEQFF. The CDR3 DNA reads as TGTGCCAGCAGCTCGCCCACACTAGCGGGGTTCTTTAGCTCCTACAATGAGCAGTTCTTC.